Presented here are 29 T cell receptor beta chains from one specimen sequenced in a study of T cells in narcolepsy. Sequencing used immunoSEQ multiplex PCR; TCRdb keeps in-frame clones, though not all of them. Among about 34,000 clones listed, more than 70% were seen once. The material sequenced was CD45RA- memory CD4+ T cells from PBMCs. These receptors were taken from a human donor with narcolepsy.

The V call is TRBV6-1, the J call TRBJ1-2; D is unclear. V lost 4 bases to trimming and J lost 8 bases, with 14 bases between them. The CDR3 extends over 13 amino acids. CDR1 and CDR2 from the germline V gene are MNHNS and SASEGT. The CDR3 DNA reads TGTGCCAGCAGTGTTCTCCCGGAATTGGGCTACACCTTC. Translation: CASSVLPELGYTF.

This clone appeared a single time. The chain has TRBV6-6 and TRBJ2-2; the D gene could be TRBD1 or TRBD2 (6 bases each). In germline, CDR1 is MNHNY, CDR2 SVGAGI (reference sequence). Trimming removed 4 bases from V and 6 bases from J, with 9 bases in between. The length of the CDR3 is 13 residues. The chain's CDR3 is CASSSGASGELFF. The CDR3 DNA is TGTGCCAGCAGTTCGGGGGCATCCGGGGAGCTGTTTTTT.

V is TRBV18 and J is TRBJ2-5; D gene uncertain. CDR3 length: 12 amino acids. In germline, CDR1 is KGHSH, CDR2 LQKENI. Trimming cost V 3 bases and J 5 bases, with 7 bases left between them. The CDR3 DNA reads TGTGCCAGCTCACCTAAACGGGAGACCCAGTACTTC. As protein: CASSPKRETQYF.

The CDR3 coding sequence is TGTGCCAGCAGCGTCGACAGGGTTGAGAATAATCGGGAGCTGTTTTTT. Translation gives CASSVDRVENNRELFF. V and J are TRBV7-2 and TRBJ2-2; 7 bases fit TRBD1. Germline CDR1 is SGHTA and CDR2 is FQGNSA. The CDR3 spans 16 residues. V lost 5 bases and J lost 9; bases outside the gene matches: 15.

The genes are TRBV5-1 and TRBJ1-1, with 7 positions matching TRBD1. Trimming removed 0 bases from V and 1 base from J; junction bases left unmatched: 6. The CDR3 has 16 residues. CDR1 and CDR2 (germline): SGHRS, YFSETQ. The CDR3 loop is CASSLDLGQPNTEAFF. Here the CDR3 DNA reads TGCGCCAGCAGCTTGGATTTGGGACAGCCGAACACTGAAGCTTTCTTT.

This chain connects TRBV5-1 to TRBJ2-5; 7 bases fit TRBD1. CDR3 size: 16 residues. Losses at the gene ends were 3 bases for V and 1 base for J; bases not matched to a gene: 9. In germline, CDR1 is SGHRS, CDR2 YFSETQ. CDR3 DNA sequence: TGCGCCAGCAGCTCGTCAGGGGGTTCGGTCCAAGAGACCCAGTACTTC. This gives the protein CASSSSGGSVQETQYF.

The rearrangement links TRBV5-1 to TRBJ2-7, with TRBD1 as a possible D gene (5 bases). The CDR3 length is 13 residues. The germline V gene encodes CDR1 SGHRS and CDR2 YFSETQ. V gave up 2 bases and J gave up 3 bases, with 9 bases separating them. Written as DNA, the CDR3 is TGCGCCAGCAGCTTATCAGGGAACTACGAGCAGTACTTC. Protein product: CASSLSGNYEQYF.

This clone was counted once. The V gene is TRBV29-1, the J gene TRBJ2-7; 7 bases are a match to TRBD1. The CDR3 extends over 12 amino acids. V lost 1 base, J lost 6 bases, and 3 bases stayed unmatched. The V gene's germline CDR1 is SQVTM and CDR2 ANQGSEA. The CDR3 is CSVEGTGPEQYF. The CDR3 nucleotides are TGCAGCGTTGAAGGGACAGGTCCCGAGCAGTACTTC.

V gene TRBV25-1 combines with J gene TRBJ1-1; a possible D gene is TRBD1 (5 bases). The CDR3 has 13 residues. Trimming removed 8 bases from V and 4 bases from J, with 14 bases in between. Germline V gives CDR1 MGHDK, CDR2 SYGVNS. The CDR3 reads CASLPMGGTEAFF. In nucleotides, the CDR3 is TGTGCCAGCCTACCAATGGGGGGCACTGAAGCTTTCTTT.

Concerning this clone itself: The sample holds other DNA sequences that translate to the same CDR3. This sequence joins TRBV5-6 and TRBJ1-1, with D tentatively TRBD1 (5 bases). The V gene's germline CDR1 is SGHDT and CDR2 YYEEEE. Trimming shortened V by 2 bases and J by 2 bases, and 7 bases separated the two germline ends. This CDR3 has 13 residues. The CDR3 nucleotides read TGTGCCAGCAGCTTCGGGGGAAACACTGAAGCTTTCTTT. The encoded protein is CASSFGGNTEAFF. The whole variable domain, filled in from reference TRBV5-6 and TRBJ1-1, reads DAGVTQSPTHLIKTRGQQVTLRCSPKSGHDTVSWYQQALGQGPQFIFQYYEEEERQRGNFPDRFSGHQFPNYSSELNVNALLLGDSALYLCASSFGGNTEAFFGQGTRLTVV.

The rearrangement uses TRBV4-1 and TRBJ1-5, with TRBD1 identical over 10 bases. The V segment lost 3 bases and the J segment 6 bases; nucleotides outside the gene matches: 8. CDR1 is MGHRA and CDR2 is YSYEKL in the germline V gene. The CDR3 sequence is 16 residues long. CDR3 nucleotide sequence: TGCGCCAGCAGCCAGGTTACGACAGGGGGCGGTCAGCCCCAGCATTTT. It specifies CASSQVTTGGGQPQHF.

This sequence joins TRBV15 and TRBJ1-1, with D possibly TRBD1 on 6 matching bases. Germline V gene lookup returns CDR1 LNHNV and CDR2 YYDKDF (reference sequence). The CDR3 loop spans 16 amino acids. The V end lost 1 base, the J end lost 5 bases, and 17 bases lay between the germline ends. The CDR3 region is CATSRGLSGGRTEAFF. In DNA, the CDR3 is TGTGCCACCAGCAGAGGTCTGTCCGGGGGGCGGACTGAAGCTTTCTTT.

The chain carries TRBV2 and TRBJ1-4; D not certain. Per the germline V gene, CDR1 is SNHLY and CDR2 is FYNNEI. The CDR3 has 12 amino acids. The V and J ends lost 6 bases and 6 bases respectively, with 8 bases between them. CDR3 protein: CASRGSHEKLFF. The CDR3 region has the DNA TGTGCCAGCAGAGGCAGCCATGAAAAACTGTTTTTT.

The rearrangement links TRBV19 to TRBJ1-1; 9 bases fit TRBD1. The CDR3 runs to 14 residues. The J segment lost 5 bases and the V segment lost 8 bases, leaving 9 bases of the junction unmatched. Looked up from germline, CDR1 is LNHDA and CDR2 is SQIVND (reference sequence). The DNA for the CDR3 is TGTGCCAGTCGCCTTCCCGGGACAGGGACTGAAGCTTTCTTT. Translated: CASRLPGTGTEAFF.

The gene calls are TRBV2 and TRBJ1-2; D is unclear. Germline CDR1 SNHLY, CDR2 FYNNEI. V gave up 8 bases and J gave up 1 base, with 14 bases separating them. The CDR3 runs 14 residues. CDR3 region: CASSVEGINYGYTF. Written as DNA, the CDR3 is TGTGCCAGCTCGGTGGAGGGAATTAACTATGGCTACACCTTC.

Concerning this clone itself: The junction differs from germline at one of its ends, possibly a read error. CDR3 nucleotide sequence: TGTGCCAGCAGCGCTGCAGGGGCCGAAAATACCTTC. It codes for CASSAAGAENTF. The J gene is TRBJ2-7, the V gene TRBV7-8, with D perhaps TRBD1 (6 bases). Germline loops: CDR1 SGHVS, CDR2 FQNEAQ. The CDR3 spans 12 residues.

The chain is built from TRBV19 and TRBJ2-6; D is perhaps TRBD1 (7 bases). The V and J ends lost 4 bases and 3 bases respectively, with 16 bases between them. The germline gives CDR1 LNHDA, CDR2 SQIVND (reference sequence). The CDR3 contains 17 residues. The CDR3 DNA reads TGTGCCAGTAGTACCAACAGGGGAGGTGGTGGGGCCAACGTCCTGACTTTC. Residues: CASSTNRGGGGANVLTF. The entire variable domain, with the rest obtained from reference TRBV19 and TRBJ2-6, is as follows: DGGITQSPKYLFRKEGQNVTLSCEQNLNHDAMYWYRQDPGQGLRLIYYSQIVNDFQKGDIAEGYSVSREKKESFPLTVTSAQKNPTAFYLCASSTNRGGGGANVLTFGAGSRLTVL.

This clone appeared a single time. The chain links TRBV6-5 to TRBJ1-2; 8 positions agree with TRBD1. The CDR3 runs to 14 residues. CDR1 and CDR2 (germline): MNHEY, SVGAGI. The V gene end was trimmed by 6 bases and the J gene end by 2 bases; junction bases not matched to a gene: 5. The CDR3 nucleotides read TGTGCCAGCAGCCGGACAGGGCCAAACTATGGCTACACCTTC. Translating gives CASSRTGPNYGYTF.

The V call is TRBV11-2, the J call TRBJ2-3; D not resolved. Germline assignment: CDR1 SGHAT and CDR2 FQNNGV. Trimming stripped 5 bases from V and 4 bases from J, with 10 bases between. The CDR3 consists of 13 residues. CDR3 region: CASSPPRPDTQYF. CDR3 DNA: TGTGCCAGCAGCCCTCCTCGACCAGATACGCAGTATTTT.

Notes on this clone: This sample includes further DNA sequences coding for the same CDR3. V gene TRBV5-1 combines with J gene TRBJ2-7; D unresolved. CDR1 and CDR2 from the germline V gene are SGHRS and YFSETQ. The CDR3 consists of 13 residues. V gave up 0 bases and J gave up 0 bases, with 4 bases separating them. The CDR3 here is CASSLEGSYEQYF. The CDR3, as DNA: TGCGCCAGCAGCTTGGAGGGCTCCTACGAGCAGTACTTC. The full variable domain, its missing parts supplied by reference TRBV5-1 and TRBJ2-7, is KAGVTQTPRYLIKTRGQQVTLSCSPISGHRSVSWYQQTPGQGLQFLFEYFSETQRNKGNFPGRFSGRQFSNSRSEMNVSTLELGDSALYLCASSLEGSYEQYFGPGTRLTVT.

The sample holds a few counts of this clone. J is TRBJ1-1 and V is TRBV11-2; 8 bases are shared with TRBD1. CDR1 is SGHAT and CDR2 is FQNNGV in the germline V gene. The V gene end was trimmed by 0 bases and the J gene end by 6 bases; junction bases not matched to a gene: 3. The CDR3 contains 14 residues. The CDR3 DNA reads TGTGCCAGCAGCTTAGACAGGACAGGGTCTGAAGCTTTCTTT. Residues: CASSLDRTGSEAFF.

The J gene is TRBJ1-2, the V gene TRBV4-1, with a tentative D call TRBD1 (5 bases). Deletions cut 0 bases from V and 4 bases from J, with 6 bases between. Germline CDR1 and CDR2: MGHRA and YSYEKL. This CDR3 has 13 amino acids. This chain's CDR3 is CASSQETAYGYTF. The CDR3, as DNA: TGCGCCAGCAGCCAAGAGACAGCCTATGGCTACACCTTC.

The V call is TRBV7-3, the J call TRBJ2-3; either TRBD1 or TRBD2 may fit D (5 bases each). V lost 0 bases and J lost 2, with 9 bases in between. Germline assignment: CDR1 SGHTA and CDR2 FQGTGA. The CDR3 loop spans 15 amino acids. As DNA, the CDR3 is TGTGCCAGCAGCTTAACACCGGGGACCACAGATACGCAGTATTTT. The encoded protein is CASSLTPGTTDTQYF.

The chain carries TRBV29-1 and TRBJ2-1, with D perhaps TRBD2 (7 bases). V was shortened by 5 bases and J by 7 bases, with 15 bases between the two germline ends. This CDR3 has 13 amino acids. The germline gives CDR1 SQVTM, CDR2 ANQGSEA. CDR3 DNA: TGCAGCGTTTTTGTAGGGGGGGGTAATGAGCAGTTCTTC. Translated: CSVFVGGGNEQFF.

The chain joins TRBV7-3 to TRBJ2-1; TRBD2 agrees at 12 bases. The trim removed 4 bases at V and 4 bases at J, leaving 2 bases unmatched. From germline, CDR1 is SGHTA and CDR2 FQGTGA. This CDR3 has 15 residues. Written as DNA, the CDR3 is TGTGCCAGCAGCTCCGGACTAGCGGGGTACAATGAGCAGTTCTTC. The encoded protein is CASSSGLAGYNEQFF. The full variable domain, in which reference TRBV7-3 and TRBJ2-1 provide the parts outside the CDR3, is GAGVSQTPSNKVTEKGKYVELRCDPISGHTALYWYRQSLGQGPEFLIYFQGTGAADDSGLPNDRFFAVRPEGSVSTLKIQRTERGDSAVYLCASSSGLAGYNEQFFGPGTRLTVL.

V usage is TRBV19 and J usage is TRBJ1-4; tentative D call: TRBD1 (6 bases). CDR3 size: 16 residues. V lost 3 bases to trimming and J lost 3 bases, with 14 bases between them. The germline V gene has CDR1 LNHDA and CDR2 SQIVND (reference sequence). CDR3 sequence (DNA): TGTGCCAGTAGTATTGGTGGGGGGGCATCTAATGAAAAACTGTTTTTT. It specifies CASSIGGGASNEKLFF.

This clone was picked up a small number of times. The CDR3 coding sequence is TGTGCCAGCAGCCCTCAGGGAGTATCTGGAAACACCATATATTTT. It yields the protein CASSPQGVSGNTIYF. The chain employs TRBV5-4 and TRBJ1-3; D is perhaps TRBD1 (5 bases). The CDR3 is made up of 15 amino acids. Germline V CDR1 and CDR2: SGHNT, YYREEE (reference sequence). Trimming left V 4 bases short and J 1 base short, with 12 bases between.

V gene TRBV4-2 combines with J gene TRBJ1-4; D is possibly TRBD1 (6 bases). The V end lost 4 bases, the J end lost 5 bases, and 14 bases lay between the germline ends. CDR3 length: 15 amino acids. Germline CDR1 LGHNA, CDR2 YNFKEQ. CDR3 sequence reads: CASSPLAGQNEKLFF. In DNA form, the CDR3 reads TGTGCCAGCAGCCCGCTTGCTGGACAGAATGAAAAACTGTTTTTT.

Details on this clone: The junction shows a germline mismatch at one end, possibly a read error. This sequence joins TRBV6-6 and TRBJ1-1, with a weak D call TRBD1 (5 bases). Per germline, CDR1 MNHNY and CDR2 SVGAGI (reference sequence). CDR3 length: 14 residues. CDR3 nucleotide sequence: TGTGCCGGCAGCCAGCGTGGGGCCGGGACTGAAGCTTTCTTT. Residues: CAGSQRGAGTEAFF.